This TCR beta chain was recovered during a study of blood T cell repertoires in COVID-19. Background on the study: Acute-phase and convalescent COVID-19 samples originated in the United States, Italy and Spain. PBMCs, B-cell-depleted T cells, or T cells were the source of the cDNA or gDNA that made up the material.

This CDR3 is 13 amino acids long. Trimming left V 6 bases short and J 2 bases short, with 10 bases between. Germline loops: CDR1 SNHLY, CDR2 FYNNEI. Under the authors' procedure: Cell counts per sample came from amplifying reference gene primers. Only in-frame clones appear in the TCRdb table, and some are missing; sequencing was by immunoSEQ multiplex PCR. That table supplies the V and J calls and clone size; D and trimming were determined from the DNA. There are roughly 69,000 clones in the sample; approximately 80% occur only once, and about 3.8% lies in the top ten. Participants reported their clinical history, and cohort assignment relied on those reports.

The sequence derives from a woman aged 40 to 50 with acute COVID-19. Sequenced sample: PBMCs or T cells enriched from blood (not recorded which). V gene TRBV2 combines with J gene TRBJ1-2; D is possibly TRBD1 (6 bases). CDR3 bases: TGTGCCAGCAGAGGGGGTTCGAACTATGGCTACACCTTC. Protein: CASRGGSNYGYTF.